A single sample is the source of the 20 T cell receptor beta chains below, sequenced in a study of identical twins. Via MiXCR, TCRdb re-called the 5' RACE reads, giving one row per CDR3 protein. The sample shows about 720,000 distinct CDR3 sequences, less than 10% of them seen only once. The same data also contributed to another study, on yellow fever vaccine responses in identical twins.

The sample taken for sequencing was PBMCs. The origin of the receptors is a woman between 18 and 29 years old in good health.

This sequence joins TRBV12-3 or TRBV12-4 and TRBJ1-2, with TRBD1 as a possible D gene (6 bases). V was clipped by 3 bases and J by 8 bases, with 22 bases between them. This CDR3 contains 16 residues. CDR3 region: CASSLGGREGLEGYTF. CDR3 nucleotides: TGTGCCAGCAGTTTGGGGGGCAGGGAAGGGCTTGAAGGCTACACCTTC.

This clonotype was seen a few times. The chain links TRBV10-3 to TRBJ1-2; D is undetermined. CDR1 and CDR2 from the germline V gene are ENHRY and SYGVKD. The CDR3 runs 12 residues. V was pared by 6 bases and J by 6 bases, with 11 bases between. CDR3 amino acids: CAISEMGNGYTF. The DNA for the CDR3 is TGTGCCATCAGCGAGATGGGGAATGGCTACACCTTC.

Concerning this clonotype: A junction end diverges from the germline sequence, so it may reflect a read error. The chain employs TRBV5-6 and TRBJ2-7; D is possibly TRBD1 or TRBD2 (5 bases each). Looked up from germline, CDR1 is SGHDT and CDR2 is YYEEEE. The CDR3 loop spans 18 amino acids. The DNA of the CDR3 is TGTGCCAGCAGTTTGGACACCGGGACCGAACCCATGGCCTACGAGCAGTACTTC. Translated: CASSLDTGTEPMAYEQYF.

The CDR3: CSARGGVIPGELFF. CDR3 bases: TGCAGTGCTAGGGGGGGGGTTATCCCCGGGGAGCTGTTTTTT. This chain connects TRBV20-1 to TRBJ2-2, with 7 bases that match TRBD2. With 3 bases clipped from V and 6 bases from J, the junction kept 7 bases outside the gene matches. CDR3 length: 14 residues. Germline CDR1 is DFQATT and CDR2 is SNEGSKA (reference sequence).

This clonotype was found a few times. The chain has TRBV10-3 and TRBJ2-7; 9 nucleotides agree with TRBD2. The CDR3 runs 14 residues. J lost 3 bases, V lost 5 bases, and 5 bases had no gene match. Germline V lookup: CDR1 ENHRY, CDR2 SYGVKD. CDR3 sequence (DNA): TGTGCCATCAGTTCCGAGACTAGCGGCTACGAGCAGTACTTC. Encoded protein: CAISSETSGYEQYF.

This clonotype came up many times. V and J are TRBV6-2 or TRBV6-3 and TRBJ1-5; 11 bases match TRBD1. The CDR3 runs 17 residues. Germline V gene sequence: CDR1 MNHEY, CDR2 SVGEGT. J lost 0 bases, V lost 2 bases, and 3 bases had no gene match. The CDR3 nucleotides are TGTGCCAGCAGTTACATGGACAGGGGGCTTAGCAATCAGCCCCAGCATTTT. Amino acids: CASSYMDRGLSNQPQHF.

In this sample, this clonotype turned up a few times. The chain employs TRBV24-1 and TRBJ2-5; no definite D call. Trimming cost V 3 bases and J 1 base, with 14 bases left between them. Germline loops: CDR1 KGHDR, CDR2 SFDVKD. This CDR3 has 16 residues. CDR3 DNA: TGTGCCACCAGTGATGCGCCGGACGGCCCCCAAGAGACCCAGTACTTC. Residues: CATSDAPDGPQETQYF.

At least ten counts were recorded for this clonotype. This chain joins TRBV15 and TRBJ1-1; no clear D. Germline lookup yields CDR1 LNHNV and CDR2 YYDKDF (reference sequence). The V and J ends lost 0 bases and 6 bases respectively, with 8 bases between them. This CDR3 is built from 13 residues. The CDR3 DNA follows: TGTGCCACCAGCAGAGATCCGCCGGCTGAAGCTTTCTTT. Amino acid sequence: CATSRDPPAEAFF.

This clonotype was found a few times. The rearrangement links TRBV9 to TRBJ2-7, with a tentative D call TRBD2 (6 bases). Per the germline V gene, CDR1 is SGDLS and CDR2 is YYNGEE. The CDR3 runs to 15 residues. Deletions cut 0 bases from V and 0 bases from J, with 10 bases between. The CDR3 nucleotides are TGTGCCAGCAGCGTAGCTGAGGACTACTCCTACGAGCAGTACTTC. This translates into CASSVAEDYSYEQYF.

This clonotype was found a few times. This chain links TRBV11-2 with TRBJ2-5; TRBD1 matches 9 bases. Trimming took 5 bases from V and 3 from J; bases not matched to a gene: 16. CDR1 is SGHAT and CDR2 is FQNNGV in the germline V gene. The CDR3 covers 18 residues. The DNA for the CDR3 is TGTGCCAGCAGCCCCTTACCGGGACAGGGAACGATAGAAGAGACCCAGTACTTC. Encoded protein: CASSPLPGQGTIEETQYF.

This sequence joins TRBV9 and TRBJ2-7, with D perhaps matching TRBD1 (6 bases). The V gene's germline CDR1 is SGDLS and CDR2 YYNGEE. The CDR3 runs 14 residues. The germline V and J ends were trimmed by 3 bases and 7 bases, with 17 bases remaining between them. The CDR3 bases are TGTGCCAGCAGCGGTAGTGGACAGTTCGGTGAGCAGTACTTC. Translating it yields CASSGSGQFGEQYF.

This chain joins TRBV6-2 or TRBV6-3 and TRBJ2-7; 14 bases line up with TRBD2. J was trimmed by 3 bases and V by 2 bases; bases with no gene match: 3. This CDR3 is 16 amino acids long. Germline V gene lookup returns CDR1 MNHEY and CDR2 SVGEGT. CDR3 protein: CASSYRLAGGLYEQYF. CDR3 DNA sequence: TGTGCCAGCAGTTACCGACTAGCGGGAGGGCTCTACGAGCAGTACTTC.

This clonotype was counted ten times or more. The CDR3 region is CASSDISYEQYF. The CDR3 DNA is TGTGCCAGCAGTGACATATCCTACGAGCAGTACTTC. The V and J genes are TRBV7-8 and TRBJ2-7, with D hard to call. The germline gives CDR1 SGHVS, CDR2 FQNEAQ. The V end was cut by 6 bases, the J end by 1 base, with 7 bases between. This CDR3 spans 12 amino acids.

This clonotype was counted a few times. The CDR3 DNA reads as TGCAGTGCTAGCATGCCGGGTCGGAACGAGCAGTACTTC. Translating it yields CSASMPGRNEQYF. The chain links TRBV20-1 to TRBJ2-7, with D uncertain. This CDR3 is 13 amino acids long. CDR1 is DFQATT and CDR2 is SNEGSKA in the germline V gene (reference sequence). Trimming pared 3 bases from V and 5 bases from J, leaving 14 bases between.

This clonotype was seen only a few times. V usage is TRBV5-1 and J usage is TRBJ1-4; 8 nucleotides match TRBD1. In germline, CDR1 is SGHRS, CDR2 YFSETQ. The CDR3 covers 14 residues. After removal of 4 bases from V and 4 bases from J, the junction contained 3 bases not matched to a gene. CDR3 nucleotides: TGCGCCAGCAGCCCGACAGGGGTTAATGAAAAACTGTTTTTT. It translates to CASSPTGVNEKLFF.

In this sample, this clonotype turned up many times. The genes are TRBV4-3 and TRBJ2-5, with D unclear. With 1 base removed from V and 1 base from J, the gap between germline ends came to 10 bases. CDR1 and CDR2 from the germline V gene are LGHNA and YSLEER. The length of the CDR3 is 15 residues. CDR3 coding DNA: TGCGCCAGCAGCCAAGTTTTTAACTTCCAAGAGACCCAGTACTTC. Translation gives CASSQVFNFQETQYF.

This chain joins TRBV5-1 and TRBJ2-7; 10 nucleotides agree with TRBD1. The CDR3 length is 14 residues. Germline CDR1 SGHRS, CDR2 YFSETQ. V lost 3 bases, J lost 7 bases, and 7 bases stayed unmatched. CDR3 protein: CASSWGTGAGEQYF. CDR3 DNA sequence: TGCGCCAGCAGCTGGGGGACAGGGGCGGGTGAGCAGTACTTC.

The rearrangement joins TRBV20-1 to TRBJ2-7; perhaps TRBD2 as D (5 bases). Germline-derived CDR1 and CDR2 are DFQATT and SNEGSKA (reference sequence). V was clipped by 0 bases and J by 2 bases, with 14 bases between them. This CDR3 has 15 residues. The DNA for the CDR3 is TGCAGTGCTAGAGATGTACGGAGCGGAGCCTACGAGCAGTACTTC. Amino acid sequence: CSARDVRSGAYEQYF.

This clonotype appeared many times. The CDR3 nucleotides are TGTGCCAGCAGTTACTCCCGGGGGACCGGGGAGCTGTTTTTT. It codes for CASSYSRGTGELFF. The gene calls are TRBV6-5 and TRBJ2-2, with a tentative D call TRBD2 (6 bases). The CDR3 has 14 residues. V shed 0 bases and J shed 5 bases, with 7 bases lying between them. Germline V gene data show CDR1 as MNHEY and CDR2 as SVGAGI.

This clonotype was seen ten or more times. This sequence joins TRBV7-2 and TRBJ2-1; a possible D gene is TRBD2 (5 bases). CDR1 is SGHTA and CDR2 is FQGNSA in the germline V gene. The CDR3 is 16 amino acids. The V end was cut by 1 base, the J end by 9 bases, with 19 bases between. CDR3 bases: TGTGCCAGCAGCTTAGGCCCCTCTCCGAGCGAGGGTGAGCAGTTCTTC. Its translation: CASSLGPSPSEGEQFF.